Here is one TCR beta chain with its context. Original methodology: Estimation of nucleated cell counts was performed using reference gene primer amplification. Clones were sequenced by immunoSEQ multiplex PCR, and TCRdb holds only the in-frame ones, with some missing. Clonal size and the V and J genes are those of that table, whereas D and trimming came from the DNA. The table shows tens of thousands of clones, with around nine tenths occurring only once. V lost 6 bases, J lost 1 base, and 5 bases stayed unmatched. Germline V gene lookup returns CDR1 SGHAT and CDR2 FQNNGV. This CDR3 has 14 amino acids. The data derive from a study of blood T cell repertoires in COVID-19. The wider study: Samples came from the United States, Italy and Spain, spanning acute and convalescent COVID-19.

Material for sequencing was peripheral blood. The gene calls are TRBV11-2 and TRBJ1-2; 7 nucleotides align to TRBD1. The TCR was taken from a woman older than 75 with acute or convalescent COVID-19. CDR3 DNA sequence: TGTGCCAGCAGGAAGACAGGGTTTAACTATGGCTACACCTTC. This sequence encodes CASRKTGFNYGYTF.